The 5 T cell receptor beta chains listed next were all sequenced from one sample in a study of blood T cells in healthy people across ages. A second PCR of about 7 to 11 cycles used a sample-barcoded 5' primer and a J-beta primer mix. MiXCR, run by TCRdb on the 5' RACE reads, gives a single entry per CDR3 protein. The data contain roughly 680,000 distinct CDR3 sequences, about 50% of them singletons. The sequenced sample consisted of blood. These receptors all stem from a woman over 75 in good health.

This chain connects TRBV27 to TRBJ1-4, with 10 bases identical to TRBD1. Germline CDR1 reads MNHEY; CDR2 reads SMNVEV (reference sequence). This CDR3 has 15 residues. J gave up 8 bases and V 4 bases, and 7 bases lay outside the gene matches. The CDR3 reads CASSSIGTGDEKLFF. The CDR3 region has the DNA TGTGCCAGCAGTTCAATCGGGACAGGGGACGAAAAACTGTTTTTT. Combining the CDR3 with reference TRBV27 and TRBJ1-4 gives the whole variable domain EAQVTQNPRYLITVTGKKLTVTCSQNMNHEYMSWYRQDPGLGLRQIYYSMNVEVTDKGDVPEGYKVSRKEKRNFPLILESPSPNQTSLYFCASSSIGTGDEKLFFGSGTQLSVL.

This clonotype appeared many times. This chain uses TRBV5-1 with TRBJ2-1, with TRBD2 matching 10 bases. Trimming took 3 bases from V and 5 from J; bases not matched to a gene: 5. Germline V gives CDR1 SGHRS, CDR2 YFSETQ. The CDR3 sequence is 15 residues long. This CDR3 is CASSSSGSTDNEQFF. The CDR3 DNA follows: TGCGCCAGCAGCTCTAGCGGGAGTACGGACAATGAGCAGTTCTTC. Drawing the rest from reference TRBV5-1 and TRBJ2-1, the complete variable domain is KAGVTQTPRYLIKTRGQQVTLSCSPISGHRSVSWYQQTPGQGLQFLFEYFSETQRNKGNFPGRFSGRQFSNSRSEMNVSTLELGDSALYLCASSSSGSTDNEQFFGPGTRLTVL.

Note on this clonotype: A much bigger clone sits one base away, suggesting this may be a read error. The CDR3 here is CGAPRSGYEQYF. CDR3 DNA: TGCGGTGCTCCGCGTAGCGGGTACGAGCAGTACTTC. J is TRBJ2-4 and V is TRBV20-1, with 7 bases lining up with TRBD2. The J call is doubtful: the DNA matches TRBJ2-7 better. Per the germline V gene, CDR1 is DFQATT and CDR2 is SNEGSKA (reference sequence). This CDR3 contains 12 residues.

This clonotype occurred a few times. The chain has TRBV15 and TRBJ2-5; TRBD2 matches 8 bases. This CDR3 has 16 amino acids. In germline, CDR1 is LNHNV, CDR2 YYDKDF (reference sequence). V was clipped by 0 bases and J by 2 bases; unmatched bases: 5. CDR3 DNA sequence: TGTGCCACCAGCAGAGATCGTCGGGGGGGGCAAGAGACCCAGTACTTC. Protein sequence: CATSRDRRGGQETQYF.

CDR3 nucleotide sequence: TGTGCCAGCAGCATAAATAGCAGGGGGGTTTTGGATGAGCAGTTCTTC. It translates to CASSINSRGVLDEQFF. J is TRBJ2-1 and V is TRBV7-2, with D possibly being TRBD1 (7 bases). The germline gives CDR1 SGHTA, CDR2 FQGNSA. The CDR3 is 16 amino acids. Trimming shortened V by 5 bases and J by 8 bases, and 22 bases separated the two germline ends.